The entry that follows covers one TCR beta chain sequence. The entry originates in a study of blood T cell repertoires in COVID-19. Background on the study: Sites in the United States, Italy and Spain provided acute and convalescent COVID-19 samples. PBMCs, B-cell-depleted T cells, or T cells provided the cDNA or gDNA that made up the material.

Per the authors' pipeline: Amplified reference gene primers provided the basis for estimating nucleated cell counts. Libraries were prepared by immunoSEQ multiplex PCR; TCRdb keeps only in-frame clonotypes and omits some of them. V, J and clone size were drawn from that table, and D and trimming were deduced from the DNA. The sample carries roughly 100,000 clones, around 87% recorded once. The material sequenced was peripheral blood. The origin of this receptor is a middle-aged man with acute or convalescent COVID-19.

DNA of the CDR3: TGTGCCACCCAGGGGACAGGGATGGACACCGGGGAGCTGTTTTTT. This encodes CATQGTGMDTGELFF. This chain links TRBV19 with TRBJ2-2; 9 positions agree with TRBD1. J gave up 3 bases and V 10 bases, and 9 bases lay outside the gene matches. This CDR3 is built from 15 residues. The germline V gene encodes CDR1 LNHDA and CDR2 SQIVND (reference sequence).